This T cell receptor beta chain was documented in a study of monozygotic twins with cystic fibrosis. The table came from immunoSEQ multiplex PCR; TCRdb's copy has only in-frame clones and leaves some out. The table has roughly 32,000 clones, around 96% seen once; the top ten hold 0.17%. Study-wide findings and caveats: The repertoire was suggested to be naive-dominated, clonality median 0.0095. Nucleotide-identical clonotype sharing was significantly higher within monozygotic CF twin pairs than between unrelated CF individuals.

A remark on this clone: Its antigen is as yet unknown.

The germline V gene encodes CDR1 LNHDA and CDR2 SQIVND (reference sequence). There are 13 residues in the CDR3. V was clipped by 0 bases and J by 6 bases, with 8 bases between them. The rearrangement uses TRBV19 and TRBJ1-1; no clear D gene. This TCR was recovered from a girl aged 2 to 10 with cystic fibrosis. Sequenced input: blood. Written as DNA, the CDR3 is TGTGCCAGTAGTATAGACCCCCGGGCTGAAGCTTTCTTT. Its translation: CASSIDPRAEAFF. The entire variable domain, with the rest obtained from reference TRBV19 and TRBJ1-1, is as follows: DGGITQSPKYLFRKEGQNVTLSCEQNLNHDAMYWYRQDPGQGLRLIYYSQIVNDFQKGDIAEGYSVSREKKESFPLTVTSAQKNPTAFYLCASSIDPRAEAFFGQGTRLTVV.